Below, 2 T cell receptor beta chains from the same sample are listed, as sequenced in a study of immune characterization of retroperitoneal liposarcoma. TCRdb reprocessed the PCR reads with MiXCR, giving one entry per CDR3 protein. The sample has approximately 11,000 distinct CDR3 sequences, roughly 22% seen once. Sequencing used blood. These receptors originate from a female donor with retroperitoneal liposarcoma.

This chain connects TRBV2 to TRBJ2-1; D unresolved. V was clipped by 1 base and J by 1 base, with 8 bases between them. This CDR3 has 15 amino acids. Germline-derived CDR1 and CDR2 are SNHLY and FYNNEI. The CDR3: CASSEVSVSYNEQFF. The CDR3, as DNA: TGTGCCAGCAGTGAAGTGTCCGTATCCTACAATGAGCAGTTCTTC.

The chain combines TRBV24-1 with TRBJ2-1, with TRBD2 matching 7 bases. Germline CDR1 reads KGHDR; CDR2 reads SFDVKD. Unmatched junction bases numbered 8, after V lost 4 bases and J lost 6 bases. CDR3 length: 15 amino acids. The CDR3 loop reads CATSEPGTGGNEQFF. The CDR3 DNA follows: TGTGCCACCAGTGAACCCGGGACGGGGGGCAATGAGCAGTTCTTC.